This TCR beta chain was identified during a study of early T cells in non-severe SARS-CoV-2 infection. Points on this clonotype: What it recognizes is unknown.

Study conclusions and caveats: VDJdb matches were skewed toward anti-spike CD8 T cell responses.

Germline CDR1 is MGHDK and CDR2 is SYGVNS. V gave up 7 bases and J gave up 6 bases; unmatched junction bases: 8. This CDR3 comprises 13 residues. Individual cDNA molecules received unique molecular identifiers. Each CDR3 protein gets one entry after TCRdb re-called the 5' RACE reads with MiXCR. The sample holds roughly 81,000 distinct CDR3 sequences, roughly 5.7% seen once. Sequencing used whole blood. This chain joins TRBV25-1 and TRBJ1-2; 7 bases fit TRBD1. This receptor was identified in an adult who was a healthcare worker with PCR-confirmed SARS-CoV-2 infection or an uninfected control (not recorded which). CDR3 loop: CASTPTGRNGYTF. Here the CDR3 DNA reads TGTGCCAGCACCCCGACAGGGAGGAATGGCTACACCTTC.